Listed here is a single T cell receptor beta chain. V lost 1 base to trimming and J lost 9 bases; unmatched junction nucleotides: 6. Germline V gives CDR1 MDHEN, CDR2 SYDVKM. This CDR3 region has 15 residues. This record comes from a study of T-cell reconstitution after alpha-beta-depleted transplantation in children. Library preparation (for TCRbeta) was performed with unique molecular identifiers. TCRdb recomputed calls from the PCR reads with MiXCR, one row per CDR3 protein. Among around 250,000 distinct CDR3 sequences listed, roughly 24% were seen once. The specimen comprised PBMCs, sampled before TCRalphabeta/CD19-depleted stem cell transplant. The chain has TRBV28 and TRBJ1-6, with 7 bases fitting TRBD1. The receptor comes from a girl aged 2-9 years with Fanconi anemia, due to receive a stem cell transplant. The CDR3 sequence: CASSLSHRGGSPLHF. The CDR3 bases are TGTGCCAGCAGTTTATCCCACAGGGGAGGTTCACCCCTCCACTTT.